This TCR beta chain was sequenced in a study of T cells in Graves' hyperthyroidism and ophthalmopathy. The source material, RNA transcripts, was used to amplify TCR beta CDR3 regions. Initially, a first-round RT-PCR of the TCR CDR3 employed the HTBI primer set. One entry per CDR3 protein results from TCRdb running MiXCR on the multiplex PCR reads. This table has about 500,000 distinct CDR3 sequences, around 16% appearing once. Sequencing was carried out using blood. This receptor was taken from a woman aged 30 to 39 with Graves' ophthalmopathy.

The CDR3 DNA sequence: TGTGCCAGCACCCCGGACGGGACCTTCGGGGGGCAGTACTTC. This gives the protein CASTPDGTFGGQYF. The V call is TRBV6-1, the J call TRBJ2-7, with a weak D call TRBD2 (6 bases). V was clipped by 7 bases and J by 9 bases, with 22 bases between them. Looked up from germline, CDR1 is MNHNS and CDR2 is SASEGT. The CDR3 has 14 residues.